The clone carrying this TCR beta chain was found many times. Its cognate antigen is unknown. Trimming took off 7 bases at V and 0 bases at J, with 12 bases between the two ends. CDR1 and CDR2 from the germline V gene are MNHEY and SMNVEV (reference sequence). The CDR3 is 14 amino acids. Time point defined: pre-sensitization, week 0. Treatment denoted: therapeutic diphenylcyclopropenone sensitization with weekly scalp DPC. Extraction yielded total RNA from whole blood (unfractionated). This entry is derived from a study of human T cells and chemical hapten exposure. Findings and caveats of the study: Following DPC sensitization, TCRs present above 1 in 1000 frequency showed no change.

TCRdb analysed the RACE reads with MiXCR anew, one entry per CDR3 protein. In the table there are 80,000 to 100,000 distinct CDR3 sequences, about 10% of which are singletons. This receptor was identified in a woman aged 55-70 years with alopecia areata. Some clones in this sample may be carry-over from other donors' samples. The V call is TRBV27, the J call TRBJ1-2; D is unclear. Sequenced material: whole blood, taken in connection with sensitization to the hapten diphenylcyclopropenone (DPC). The CDR3 region is CASKLVGANYGYTF. CDR3 bases: TGTGCCAGCAAGTTGGTGGGAGCTAACTATGGCTACACCTTC.